This TCR beta chain was obtained from a study of T cell repertoires in cytomegalovirus infection. Study-wide context: Use of recently identified HLA-C-restricted and well-studied HLA-B-restricted CMV epitopes was part of the study. It can be stated that public TCR beta signatures indicated CMV infection as well as a matching HLA type. General study points: Clonotypes of TCR beta that were HLA-C-restricted and CMV-specific dominated the ex vivo response. Cumulative public TCR beta family frequency identified carriers of CMV plus the relevant HLA.

This clonotype was counted ten times or more. The antigen is unknown. The CDR3 covers 14 residues. Losses at the gene ends were 4 bases for V and 6 bases for J; bases not matched to a gene: 7. Per germline, CDR1 MDHEN and CDR2 SYDVKM. One entry per CDR3 protein results from TCRdb running MiXCR on the reads. The sample holds roughly 46,000 distinct CDR3 sequences, about a fifth seen once. Here the sequenced sample was CD8+ T cells from cultured PBMCs, taken from culture after CMV antigen stimulation. The chain combines TRBV28 with TRBJ2-3, with TRBD1 identical over 7 bases. This TCR was sampled from a human donor in good health (CMV status not recorded). Some clones in this sample may be carry-over from other donors' samples. The CDR3 DNA is TGTGCCAGCAGTTCGCCCACAGGGGTTGATACGCAGTATTTT. This encodes CASSSPTGVDTQYF.